This entry is about one T cell receptor beta chain. Antigen unknown. PCR was performed using 60 Vbeta and 13 Jbeta primers. Generated by immunoSEQ multiplex PCR, the TCRdb table keeps only in-frame clones and is missing some. This table holds approximately 290,000 clones, about four fifths found once. The entry originates in a study of cytomegalovirus exposure and HLA in healthy donors. CDR1 and CDR2 from the germline V gene are ENHRY and SYGVKD. The CDR3 has 15 residues. Study-level points and caveats: Some TCR beta chains (around 180 of them) were listed as cytomegalovirus-associated. In an earlier analysis, in some 600 donors, most V segments appeared productive either ~87% or ~30% of the time. In vitro testing confirmed three CMV-associated chains as specific for CMV antigens. In a later analysis, compared with equally common non-associated chains, HLA-associated beta chains were more expanded.

The V gene is TRBV10-3, the J gene TRBJ1-1; possibly TRBD1 for D (6 bases). The receptor comes from a girl aged 2-10 years in good health and CMV-seronegative. Sample: PBMCs. CDR3 residues: CAIQAGGRKNTEAFF. In DNA form, the CDR3 reads TGTGCGATTCAAGCCGGGGGGCGAAAGAACACTGAAGCTTTCTTT.